The 22 T cell receptor beta chains in this list originate from one sample, sequenced in a study of CD8+CD57+ T cells in acquired aplastic anemia listed by TCRdb under 2018. TCRdb shows the sequencer as Illumina HiSeq 2000. Profiling of TCR beta VDJ combinations and CDR3 sequences used genomic DNA as the template. In TCRdb, the public reads were trimmed at Q25 with fastp and aligned with MiXCR, with productive beta chains retained. Records with the same CDR3 protein are collapsed into one entry carrying the most frequent genes and DNA. The sample table shows 150,000 to 180,000 distinct CDR3 sequences, and about 50% are seen once. About 12% of the sample lies in the top ten. Expansion of CD8+CD57+ cells had been shown by flow cytometry in the patients chosen for sequencing. Material: sorted CD4+, CD8+, or CD8+CD57+ T cells (not recorded which) from PBMCs. The receptors derive from a human donor with aplastic anemia.

The chain couples TRBV7-3 to TRBJ1-1, with unresolved D. The CDR3 loop spans 13 amino acids. Germline CDR1 reads SGHTA; CDR2 reads FQGTGA. V shed 3 bases and J shed 3 bases, with 8 bases lying between them. As DNA, the CDR3 is TGTGCCAGCAGCTTCAACGGGGACACTGAAGCTTTCTTT. It translates to CASSFNGDTEAFF.

The count of this clonotype is one. V gene TRBV6-1 combines with J gene TRBJ1-6; D perhaps matches TRBD1 (5 bases). This CDR3 spans 15 amino acids. Germline-derived CDR1 and CDR2 are MNHNS and SASEGT. V was trimmed by 5 bases and J by 5 bases, leaving 13 bases between them. The chain's CDR3 is CASSTGWENNSPLHF. CDR3 bases: TGTGCCAGCAGTACAGGATGGGAAAATAATTCACCCCTCCACTTT.

The chain links TRBV2 to TRBJ1-5; 8 nucleotides agree with TRBD1. Germline values: CDR1 SNHLY, CDR2 FYNNEI. With V trimmed by 6 bases and J by 7 bases, 11 bases remained unmatched. This CDR3 is 15 amino acids long. CDR3 bases: TGTGCCAGCAGGGGGACAGGCGCAGCAGGCCAGCCCCAGCATTTT. Residues: CASRGTGAAGQPQHF. The full variable domain, its missing parts supplied by reference TRBV2 and TRBJ1-5, is EPEVTQTPSHQVTQMGQEVILRCVPISNHLYFYWYRQILGQKVEFLVSFYNNEISEKSEIFDDQFSVERPDGSNFTLKIRSTKLEDSAMYFCASRGTGAAGQPQHFGDGTRLSIL.

Of note for this clonotype: A much larger clone differs by one base, so this may be a read error. This rearrangement joins TRBV14 to TRBJ1-3; no reliable D call. Germline loops: CDR1 SGHDN, CDR2 FVKESK. The CDR3 is made up of 17 amino acids. The DNA for the CDR3 is TGTGCCGGCAGCCAATTAGGGAGGATCCGCTCTGGAAACACCATATATTTT. It translates to CAGSQLGRIRSGNTIYF.

The chain combines TRBV7-8 with TRBJ1-2, with TRBD1 matching 8 bases. Germline CDR1 SGHVS, CDR2 FQNEAQ. The CDR3 extends over 11 amino acids. The V and J ends lost 8 bases and 8 bases, in that order; junction bases with no gene match: 4. The CDR3 is CASLDRDGYTF. CDR3 in DNA: TGTGCCAGCCTGGACAGGGACGGCTACACCTTC.

V is TRBV6-5 and J is TRBJ2-7, with D hard to call. This CDR3 comprises 13 residues. Looked up from germline, CDR1 is MNHEY and CDR2 is SVGAGI. V lost 0 bases, J lost 2 bases, and 5 bases lay in between. The CDR3 nucleotides are TGTGCCAGCAGTTACTCAGGTGCCTACGAGCAGTACTTC. It translates to CASSYSGAYEQYF.

This clonotype was recorded many times. The genes are TRBV5-1 and TRBJ1-1, with unresolved D. The length of the CDR3 is 12 residues. Between the trimmed V and J ends, which lost 4 bases and 8 bases, there was a span of 12 bases. CDR1 and CDR2 (germline): SGHRS, YFSETQ. CDR3 DNA: TGCGCCAGCAGCCAAAACGATGGAGAAGCTTTCTTT. Amino acids: CASSQNDGEAFF.

This rearrangement joins TRBV19 to TRBJ1-1; a weak D match, TRBD1 (5 bases). Germline CDR1 is LNHDA and CDR2 is SQIVND (reference sequence). V was cut by 3 bases and J by 4 bases, with 12 bases left in between. The CDR3 is 14 residues long. CDR3 nucleotide sequence: TGTGCCAGTAGTATTATGACGGGGGTCACTGAAGCTTTCTTT. It is translated as CASSIMTGVTEAFF.

The genes are TRBV7-9 and TRBJ2-7, with D possibly TRBD1 on 6 matching bases. This CDR3 has 15 amino acids. The germline CDR1 and CDR2 sequences are SEHNR and FQNEAQ (reference sequence). V lost 5 bases and J 3 bases, leaving 17 bases between the germline ends. The CDR3 DNA reads as TGTGCCAGCAGCGAGGGCAGGGGTAGGTTCTACGAGCAGTACTTC. Translating gives CASSEGRGRFYEQYF.

With respect to this clonotype: An end of the junction does not agree with germline; a read error may underlie this. The chain joins TRBV11-1 to TRBJ2-2; D perhaps matches TRBD2 (5 bases). The CDR3 loop spans 14 amino acids. The germline CDR1 and CDR2 sequences are SGHAT and FQDESV (reference sequence). In DNA form, the CDR3 reads TGTGCCAGCAGCTTCTCCCGCGTCACCGGGGAGCTGTCTTTT. Translation: CASSFSRVTGELSF.

V usage is TRBV24-1 and J usage is TRBJ2-2; D uncertain. The germline CDR1 and CDR2 sequences are KGHDR and SFDVKD. The CDR3 totals 16 residues. V was trimmed by 1 base and J by 5 bases, leaving 13 bases between them. DNA for the CDR3: TGTGCCACCAGTGATTTAACGAAGGGTGAAACCGGGGAGCTGTTTTTT. Protein: CATSDLTKGETGELFF.

CDR3 sequence reads: CASSGTVNEKLFF. CDR3 nucleotide sequence: TGCGCCAGCAGTGGGACAGTTAATGAAAAACTGTTTTTT. This chain connects TRBV10-2 to TRBJ1-4, with D maybe TRBD1 (6 bases). Between the trimmed V and J ends, which lost 4 bases and 4 bases, there was a span of 7 bases. CDR1 and CDR2 (germline): WSHSY, SAAADI. CDR3 length equals 13 residues.

The sample holds many counts of this clonotype. The chain couples TRBV6-1 to TRBJ2-5, with D possibly called TRBD1 or TRBD2 (5 bases each). Trimming took off 3 bases at V and 1 base at J, with 15 bases between the two ends. The CDR3 loop spans 16 amino acids. The V gene's germline CDR1 is MNHNS and CDR2 SASEGT. The CDR3 loop is CASSESRDVFQETQYF. The CDR3 DNA reads TGTGCCAGCAGTGAGTCCCGGGACGTATTCCAAGAGACCCAGTACTTC.

This clonotype was counted at least ten times. The chain has TRBV20-1 and TRBJ1-1; maybe TRBD1 (6 bases). V was clipped by 3 bases and J by 7 bases, with 15 bases between them. The CDR3 is 13 amino acids. In germline, CDR1 is DFQATT, CDR2 SNEGSKA (reference sequence). The CDR3 reads CSASEQGENEAFF. CDR3 nucleotides: TGCAGTGCTAGTGAACAGGGCGAAAATGAAGCTTTCTTT.

This chain uses TRBV30 with TRBJ2-5; maybe TRBD1 (6 bases). The CDR3 is made up of 13 amino acids. Germline CDR1 GTSNPN, CDR2 SVGIG (reference sequence). V gave up 0 bases and J gave up 4 bases, with 9 bases separating them. The CDR3 DNA reads TGTGCCTGGAGTGTAAGGGGGAGAGAGACCCAGTACTTC. It codes for CAWSVRGRETQYF.

The table lists this clonotype with many counts. This chain uses TRBV20-1 with TRBJ2-5; possible D gene TRBD1, 5 bases. Germline assignment: CDR1 DFQATT and CDR2 SNEGSKA (reference sequence). Trimming shortened V by 6 bases and J by 5 bases, and 19 bases separated the two germline ends. The CDR3 loop spans 14 amino acids. CDR3 sequence (DNA): TGCAGTGCGATACAGGCGCCTGCCGGGGAGACCCAGTACTTC. It is translated as CSAIQAPAGETQYF.

This sequence joins TRBV2 and TRBJ1-5; 7 bases map to TRBD1. CDR3 length equals 14 residues. The germline V gene encodes CDR1 SNHLY and CDR2 FYNNEI. After removal of 4 bases from V and 6 bases from J, the junction contained 6 bases not matched to a gene. The CDR3 sequence is CASSGGGASQPQHF. DNA of the CDR3: TGTGCCAGCAGTGGAGGGGGCGCGAGTCAGCCCCAGCATTTT.

The chain joins TRBV4-2 to TRBJ2-1; 14 nucleotides align to TRBD2. The CDR3 runs 17 residues. Germline values: CDR1 LGHNA, CDR2 YNFKEQ. The V gene end was trimmed by 2 bases and the J gene end by 12 bases; junction bases not matched to a gene: 12. CDR3 DNA: TGTGCCAGCAGCCAATCCGAGACTAGCGGGGGGGCGACCTCGCAGTTCTTC. Translated, it gives CASSQSETSGGATSQFF.

V usage is TRBV20-1 and J usage is TRBJ1-5; 10 positions match TRBD1. The CDR3 extends over 15 amino acids. With V trimmed by 0 bases and J by 7 bases, 6 bases remained unmatched. CDR1 is DFQATT and CDR2 is SNEGSKA in the germline V gene (reference sequence). The CDR3 DNA reads TGCAGTGCTAGAGATCCTGGACAGGGGGGCCAGCCCCAGCATTTT. It translates to CSARDPGQGGQPQHF.

This clonotype showed up just a few times. CDR3 sequence (DNA): TGTGCCAGCTACGAACTCGGCATGAGCCAAGCTTTCTTT. Translating gives CASYELGMSQAFF. The V call is TRBV7-2, the J call TRBJ1-1; no clear D. V lost 8 bases and J 9 bases, leaving 19 bases between the germline ends. CDR3 length: 13 amino acids. Germline-derived CDR1 and CDR2 are SGHTA and FQGNSA.

Ten or more counts support this clonotype. CDR3 residues: CASSRPPGQGIRSSYEQYF. The CDR3 region has the DNA TGTGCCAGTAGTCGCCCCCCGGGACAGGGTATTCGAAGCTCCTACGAGCAGTACTTC. The genes are TRBV19 and TRBJ2-7; 9 bases line up with TRBD1. Germline V gene sequence: CDR1 LNHDA, CDR2 SQIVND (reference sequence). The ends lost 5 bases at V and 0 bases at J; junction bases unmatched: 17. The CDR3 runs to 19 residues.

CDR3 sequence reads: CSVVWGTTEAFF. The CDR3 DNA is TGCAGCGTTGTATGGGGAACCACTGAAGCTTTCTTT. The genes are TRBV29-1 and TRBJ1-1; no definite D call. Between the trimmed V and J ends, which lost 4 bases and 4 bases, there was a span of 10 bases. Germline V gene sequence: CDR1 SQVTM, CDR2 ANQGSEA. The CDR3 spans 12 residues.